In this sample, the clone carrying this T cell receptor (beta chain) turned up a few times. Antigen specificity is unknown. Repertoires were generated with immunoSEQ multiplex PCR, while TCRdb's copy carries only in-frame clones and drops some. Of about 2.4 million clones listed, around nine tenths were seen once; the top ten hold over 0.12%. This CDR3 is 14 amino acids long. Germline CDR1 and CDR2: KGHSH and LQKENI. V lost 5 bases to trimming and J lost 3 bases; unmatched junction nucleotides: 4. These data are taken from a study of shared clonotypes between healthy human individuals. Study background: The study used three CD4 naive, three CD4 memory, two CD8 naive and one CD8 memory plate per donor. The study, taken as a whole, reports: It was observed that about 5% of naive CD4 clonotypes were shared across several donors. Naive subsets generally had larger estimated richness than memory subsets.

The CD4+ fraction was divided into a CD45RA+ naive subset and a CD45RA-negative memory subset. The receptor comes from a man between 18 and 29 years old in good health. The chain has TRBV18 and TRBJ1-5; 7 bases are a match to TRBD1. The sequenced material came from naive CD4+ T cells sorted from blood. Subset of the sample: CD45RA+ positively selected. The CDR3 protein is CASSKTGSNQPQHF. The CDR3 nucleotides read TGTGCCAGCTCAAAGACAGGGTCCAATCAGCCCCAGCATTTT.